This T cell receptor (delta chain) was captured in a study of DNA immune sequencing with unique molecular identifiers. Whole-study context: Genomic DNA came from γδ T cells magnetically enriched from buffy coats. PBMC-derived γδ T cells were enriched by FACS. Notes on the study in general: The most frequent TRD pairing among healthy donor clonotypes was TRDV2-TRDJ1.

This clone counts as large (0.1 to 1%). Its antigen is unidentified. Unmatched junction bases numbered 26, after V lost 1 base and J lost 4 bases. Germline V gene lookup returns CDR1 TSWWSYY and CDR2 QGS. The CDR3 is made up of 22 amino acids. A 32-plex genomic DNA assay used primers for all 8 TRDV and 4 TRDJ genes. In around 3 barcoding PCR cycles, molecules received a 12-nucleotide UMI, then adapter PCR followed. TCRdb applied CATT to the multiplex PCR reads for clone calling. In the table there are around 1,900 delta-chain clones, 15% to 20% of which are singletons. J is TRDJ1 and V is TRDV1; TRDD3 matches at 8 bases. The origin of this receptor is a human donor in good health. Sequencing used gamma-delta T cells from PBMCs. The CDR3 here is CALGEPAHLPSYWGPPHDKLIF. The CDR3 nucleotides are TGTGCTCTTGGGGAACCGGCACACCTACCTTCGTACTGGGGGCCACCCCACGATAAACTCATCTTT.